This TCR beta chain came from a study of T cell repertoires in ileal Crohn's disease. For the study at large: Postoperative therapy was given to about half: more than 10 thiopurines, some 18 anti-TNF agents. M6 samples are neoterminal ileum biopsies from postoperative colonoscopy.

Findings and limits, study-wide: All patients with clonality above 26.8% had endoscopic recurrence.

This table comes from immunoSEQ multiplex PCR, and its TCRdb copy is limited to in-frame clones, with some not included. The table lists 55,000 to 65,000 clones, 85% to 90% of them singletons. This clone has a single count. Its antigen is unidentified. The CDR3 extends over 14 amino acids. Germline CDR1 reads SGHRS; CDR2 reads YFSETQ. V shed 5 bases, J shed 9 bases, and the junction held 9 bases outside the gene matches. Stated time point: neoterminal ileum biopsy at postoperative endoscopy, about 6 months after surgery. Patients were adults with ileal or ileocolonic Crohn's disease needing resection. Sample: ileal tissue. The sequence was collected from an adult with Crohn's disease. The chain combines TRBV5-1 with TRBJ2-1; 9 nucleotides agree with TRBD2. The CDR3 DNA reads TGCGCCAGCAGTAAAGATAGCGGGAGTAGTGAGCAGTTCTTC. This sequence encodes CASSKDSGSSEQFF.